Below are 28 T cell receptor beta chains sequenced from a single sample in a study of T cell changes during pregnancy in multiple sclerosis. Only in-frame clones appear in the TCRdb table, and some are missing; sequencing was by immunoSEQ multiplex PCR. The data show tens of thousands of clones, 70% to 90% seen once. The material sequenced was CD4+ T cells from peripheral blood mononuclear cells, taken after pregnancy. The origin of the receptors is a female donor with multiple sclerosis, enrolled in a pregnancy study.

This clone was observed a handful of times. The V and J genes are TRBV4-2 and TRBJ2-1; 8 bases line up with TRBD2. The CDR3 runs to 15 residues. V was clipped by 0 bases and J by 9 bases; unmatched bases: 7. From germline, CDR1 is LGHNA and CDR2 YNFKEQ. The chain's CDR3 is CASSQDRTSFSEQFF. The CDR3 bases are TGTGCCAGCAGCCAAGATCGGACTAGCTTCAGTGAGCAGTTCTTC.

The chain links TRBV9 to TRBJ1-5; possibly TRBD1 for D (6 bases). The CDR3 consists of 15 residues. V lost 3 bases to trimming and J lost 6 bases, with 16 bases between them. The germline CDR1 and CDR2 sequences are SGDLS and YYNGEE. The CDR3 DNA reads as TGTGCCAGCAGCGCGGGGGGCAGGGACGGTCAGCCCCAGCATTTT. Its translation: CASSAGGRDGQPQHF.

The genes are TRBV6-5 and TRBJ2-2; 7 nucleotides match TRBD1. The ends lost 7 bases at V and 5 bases at J; junction bases unmatched: 10. The V gene's germline CDR1 is MNHEY and CDR2 SVGAGI. This CDR3 region has 15 residues. The CDR3 loop reads CASNQQGWKTGELFF. In nucleotides, the CDR3 is TGTGCCAGCAACCAACAGGGGTGGAAAACCGGGGAGCTGTTTTTT.

The chain uses TRBV4-2 and TRBJ2-6; D ambiguous. Trimming removed 2 bases from V and 0 bases from J, with 8 bases in between. This CDR3 is built from 16 residues. The germline gives CDR1 LGHNA, CDR2 YNFKEQ. The CDR3 DNA reads as TGTGCCAGCAGCCAAAACGAGGCCTCTGGGGCCAACGTCCTGACTTTC. As protein: CASSQNEASGANVLTF.

The chain links TRBV7-2 to TRBJ1-2; TRBD1 matches 7 bases. CDR1 SGHTA and CDR2 FQGNSA come from the germline V gene. V lost 4 bases and J lost 4; bases outside the gene matches: 6. The CDR3 has 14 residues. CDR3 amino acids: CASSSRRDSYGYTF. CDR3 bases: TGTGCCAGCAGCTCTCGCCGGGACAGCTATGGCTACACCTTC.

The chain carries TRBV7-7 and TRBJ2-1, with 14 nucleotides matching TRBD2. There are 18 residues in the CDR3. Germline V gene lookup returns CDR1 SSHAT and CDR2 FNYEAQ (reference sequence). J lost 7 bases, V lost 2 bases, and 10 bases had no gene match. The CDR3 DNA is TGTGCCAGCAGCTTATACTCCGGGACTAGCGGGAGTCATAATGAGCAGTTCTTC. Translated, it gives CASSLYSGTSGSHNEQFF.

The chain has TRBV28 and TRBJ1-4; D possibly corresponds to TRBD1 (6 bases). V was cut by 8 bases and J by 7 bases, with 20 bases left in between. Germline lookup yields CDR1 MDHEN and CDR2 SYDVKM. This CDR3 spans 15 amino acids. The CDR3 spells CASRDPPRGIEKLFF. CDR3 nucleotide sequence: TGTGCCAGCCGGGATCCCCCCAGGGGAATTGAAAAACTGTTTTTT. Together with reference TRBV28 and TRBJ1-4, the CDR3 gives the full variable domain: DVKVTQSSRYLVKRTGEKVFLECVQDMDHENMFWYRQDPGLGLRLIYFSYDVKMKEKGDIPEGYSVSREKKERFSLILESASTNQTSMYLCASRDPPRGIEKLFFGSGTQLSVL.

The rearrangement links TRBV7-2 to TRBJ2-7; a possible D gene is TRBD1 (5 bases). Per the germline V gene, CDR1 is SGHTA and CDR2 is FQGNSA. The V gene lost 5 bases and the J gene lost 5 bases, with 22 bases spanning the gap. This CDR3 region has 16 residues. The CDR3 reads CASSPGPRQRTHEQYF. The CDR3 region has the DNA TGTGCCAGCAGCCCTGGGCCGAGACAGAGGACCCACGAGCAGTACTTC.

The rearrangement joins TRBV25-1 to TRBJ2-1, with D maybe TRBD1 (5 bases). Germline CDR1 and CDR2: MGHDK and SYGVNS. The V and J ends lost 2 bases and 1 base respectively, with 9 bases between them. CDR3 size: 15 residues. In nucleotides, the CDR3 is TGTGCCAGCAGTGAAATCCCAGGGTCCTACAATGAGCAGTTCTTC. Encoded protein: CASSEIPGSYNEQFF.

The chain joins TRBV21-1 to TRBJ1-2; the table's D gene call, TRBD1, was not cross checked with the DNA. TRBV21-1 is recorded as a pseudogene. The CDR3 sequence is 15 residues long. The CDR3 is CASSPYTGTGDGYTF. The CDR3 DNA is TGTGCCAGCAGCCCTTATACCGGGACAGGGGACGGCTACACCTTC.

The chain is built from TRBV11-2 and TRBJ1-3, with a weak D call TRBD1 (5 bases). CDR3 length: 17 amino acids. The V gene lost 5 bases and the J gene lost 3 bases, with 20 bases spanning the gap. CDR1 SGHAT and CDR2 FQNNGV come from the germline V gene. This CDR3 is CASSALRVGLGGNTIYF. The CDR3 nucleotides read TGTGCCAGCAGCGCATTGCGAGTGGGGCTGGGTGGAAACACCATATATTTT.

V and J are TRBV4-2 and TRBJ2-1; 13 nucleotides align to TRBD2. Trimming removed 0 bases from V and 6 bases from J; junction bases left unmatched: 2. CDR1 and CDR2 (germline): LGHNA, YNFKEQ. This CDR3 region has 16 residues. Written as DNA, the CDR3 is TGTGCCAGCAGCCAAGAAACTAGCGGGAGGGGCAATGAGCAGTTCTTC. Translating gives CASSQETSGRGNEQFF.

The chain uses TRBV7-9 and TRBJ2-7, with 8 nucleotides matching TRBD2. This CDR3 spans 17 amino acids. With 0 bases clipped from V and 0 bases from J, the junction kept 7 bases outside the gene matches. Germline V CDR1 and CDR2: SEHNR, FQNEAQ (reference sequence). CDR3 protein: CASSLASGLASSYEQYF. The DNA of the CDR3 is TGTGCCAGCAGCTTAGCGAGTGGACTAGCAAGCTCCTACGAGCAGTACTTC.

The chain carries TRBV4-3 and TRBJ2-7, with D possibly TRBD2 on 6 matching bases. Germline CDR1 reads LGHNA; CDR2 reads YSLEER. Trimming removed 0 bases from V and 5 bases from J, with 23 bases in between. The CDR3 consists of 18 residues. The CDR3 sequence: CASSQDAPRLVEVHEQYF. CDR3 in DNA: TGCGCCAGCAGCCAAGATGCCCCCCGACTAGTGGAGGTCCACGAGCAGTACTTC.

The V and J genes are TRBV7-9 and TRBJ2-7; 7 bases fit TRBD1. J was trimmed by 3 bases and V by 0 bases; bases with no gene match: 8. The CDR3 sequence is 16 residues long. Germline V gene sequence: CDR1 SEHNR, CDR2 FQNEAQ (reference sequence). In nucleotides, the CDR3 is TGTGCCAGCAGCTTAGCGCTGGCAGGGGGTATCTACGAGCAGTACTTC. Its translation is CASSLALAGGIYEQYF.

The chain is built from TRBV15 and TRBJ1-2, with 7 nucleotides matching TRBD1. Germline CDR1 and CDR2: LNHNV and YYDKDF (reference sequence). The CDR3 is made up of 15 amino acids. Trimming took 5 bases from V and 3 from J; bases not matched to a gene: 9. CDR3 sequence (DNA): TGTGCCACCAGCGGGCGACAGGGATCCTACTATGGCTACACCTTC. Translated, it gives CATSGRQGSYYGYTF.

The genes are TRBV7-8 and TRBJ2-1, with 7 bases that match TRBD2. The CDR3 length is 17 residues. Germline V gene data show CDR1 as SGHVS and CDR2 as FQNEAQ. J lost 0 bases, V lost 5 bases, and 10 bases had no gene match. CDR3 nucleotide sequence: TGTGCCAGCAGCCCTGGACCTAGCGGAGACTCCTACAATGAGCAGTTCTTC. The encoded protein is CASSPGPSGDSYNEQFF.

This chain links TRBV5-1 with TRBJ2-1; possible D gene TRBD2, 5 bases. Germline V gives CDR1 SGHRS, CDR2 YFSETQ. Trimming cost V 4 bases and J 10 bases, with 9 bases left between them. The CDR3 runs 11 residues. The DNA for the CDR3 is TGCGCCAGCAGCCTTGAGCGGGAGCAGTTCTTC. Translated: CASSLEREQFF.

This rearrangement joins TRBV5-4 to TRBJ1-2; D uncertain. Germline V gene lookup returns CDR1 SGHNT and CDR2 YYREEE (reference sequence). Deletions cut 4 bases from V and 8 bases from J, with 18 bases between. This CDR3 spans 14 amino acids. The CDR3 region has the DNA TGTGCCAGCAGCCCCCAATCTAATGTCCGCGGCTACACCTTC. This encodes CASSPQSNVRGYTF.

The count of this clone is one. V gene TRBV27 combines with J gene TRBJ1-1, with D possibly matching TRBD1 (5 bases). The CDR3 runs to 14 residues. Trimming left V 2 bases short and J 1 base short, with 8 bases between. Germline V gene data show CDR1 as MNHEY and CDR2 as SMNVEV (reference sequence). CDR3 nucleotides: TGTGCCAGCAGTTTACAGGGTGCGAACACTGAAGCTTTCTTT. This encodes CASSLQGANTEAFF.

This clone was detected a few times. The chain combines TRBV19 with TRBJ2-6, with D possibly matching TRBD2 (7 bases). With 4 bases removed from V and 3 bases from J, the gap between germline ends came to 13 bases. Germline CDR1 LNHDA, CDR2 SQIVND (reference sequence). The CDR3 has 16 residues. The CDR3 DNA follows: TGTGCCAGTAGTAACGGCGGGGGCGGTGGGGCCAACGTCCTGACTTTC. Amino acid sequence: CASSNGGGGGANVLTF.

V usage is TRBV7-2 and J usage is TRBJ2-2; 9 nucleotides line up with TRBD2. J was trimmed by 4 bases and V by 1 base; bases with no gene match: 4. Germline-derived CDR1 and CDR2 are SGHTA and FQGNSA. This CDR3 is built from 16 residues. The chain's CDR3 is CASSLEASGITGELFF. The DNA of the CDR3 is TGTGCCAGCAGCTTAGAAGCTAGCGGGATCACCGGGGAGCTGTTTTTT.

The CDR3 spells CSGFRRGYGYTF. CDR3 in DNA: TGCAGCGGGTTCCGTAGGGGCTATGGCTACACCTTC. The V gene is TRBV29-1, the J gene TRBJ1-2, with D maybe TRBD1 (5 bases). The V end was cut by 7 bases, the J end by 4 bases, with 13 bases between. CDR1 is SQVTM, CDR2 ANQGSEA, per germline. This CDR3 has 12 amino acids. Using reference TRBV29-1 and TRBJ1-2 for the parts outside the CDR3, the full variable domain is SAVISQKPSRDICQRGTSLTIQCQVDSQVTMMFWYRQQPGQSLTLIATANQGSEATYESGFVIDKFPISRPNLTFSTLTVSNMSPEDSSIYLCSGFRRGYGYTFGSGTRLTVV.

As regards this clone: In the same sample, other DNA sequences code for this CDR3. V is TRBV5-1 and J is TRBJ2-3; D may be TRBD2 (6 bases). V shed 0 bases and J shed 5 bases, with 10 bases lying between them. Germline V lookup: CDR1 SGHRS, CDR2 YFSETQ. The CDR3 covers 14 residues. CDR3 in DNA: TGCGCCAGCAGCTTGGATACAGCGGGAGATACGCAGTATTTT. Protein product: CASSLDTAGDTQYF.

This chain uses TRBV30 with TRBJ1-4; tentatively, D is TRBD1 (5 bases). V was shortened by 3 bases and J by 5 bases, with 16 bases between the two germline ends. This CDR3 region has 15 residues. Germline loops: CDR1 GTSNPN, CDR2 SVGIG (reference sequence). CDR3 residues: CAWRWGIAGNEKLFF. CDR3 DNA: TGTGCCTGGAGGTGGGGGATCGCGGGGAATGAAAAACTGTTTTTT.

The chain links TRBV7-3 to TRBJ2-6, with TRBD1 matching 7 bases. The germline gives CDR1 SGHTA, CDR2 FQGTGA. The V and J ends lost 5 bases and 0 bases, in that order; junction bases with no gene match: 10. The CDR3 is made up of 18 amino acids. The CDR3 here is CASSPTDRVTSGANVLTF. In nucleotides, the CDR3 is TGTGCCAGCAGCCCGACCGACAGGGTTACCTCTGGGGCCAACGTCCTGACTTTC. The full variable domain, rest sourced from reference TRBV7-3 and TRBJ2-6, is GAGVSQTPSNKVTEKGKYVELRCDPISGHTALYWYRQSLGQGPEFLIYFQGTGAADDSGLPNDRFFAVRPEGSVSTLKIQRTERGDSAVYLCASSPTDRVTSGANVLTFGAGSRLTVL.

The chain links TRBV19 to TRBJ2-7, with 7 bases lining up with TRBD1. The length of the CDR3 is 15 residues. CDR1 and CDR2 (germline): LNHDA, SQIVND (reference sequence). The junction had 6 bases not matched to a gene; V was cut back by 1 base and J by 3 bases. CDR3 nucleotides: TGTGCCAGTAGTATAGGATTAGGACAGGACTACGAGCAGTACTTC. Its translation is CASSIGLGQDYEQYF. Combining the CDR3 with reference TRBV19 and TRBJ2-7 gives the whole variable domain DGGITQSPKYLFRKEGQNVTLSCEQNLNHDAMYWYRQDPGQGLRLIYYSQIVNDFQKGDIAEGYSVSREKKESFPLTVTSAQKNPTAFYLCASSIGLGQDYEQYFGPGTRLTVT.

This clone has only one observation. The chain has TRBV25-1 and TRBJ2-3; 13 bases match TRBD2. The CDR3 contains 15 residues. Germline-derived CDR1 and CDR2 are MGHDK and SYGVNS. Losses at the gene ends were 4 bases for V and 5 bases for J; bases not matched to a gene: 3. The chain's CDR3 is CASSGTSGSGDTQYF. CDR3 sequence (DNA): TGTGCCAGCAGTGGGACTAGCGGGAGTGGAGATACGCAGTATTTT.